This T cell receptor (beta chain) was documented in a study of T-cell reconstitution after alpha-beta-depleted transplantation in children. This clonotype was detected a few times. Unique molecular identifiers featured in how the TCRbeta library was prepared. In TCRdb, the PCR reads were re-called with MiXCR into one record per CDR3 protein. The sample lists about 400,000 distinct CDR3 sequences; approximately 20% were seen once. The CDR3 has 14 residues. V dropped 6 bases and J dropped 7; count of bases not matched to a gene: 7. The V gene is TRBV12-3 or TRBV12-4, the J gene TRBJ1-5; 9 bases are shared with TRBD1. The starting material was PBMCs from the stem cell graft donor, obtained from the stem cell graft. The receptor was isolated from a human donor who donated a stem cell graft to a child with acute myeloid leukemia. In DNA form, the CDR3 reads TGTGCCAGCAGCCTTACAGGGGGCGGGCAGCCCCAGCATTTT. Its translation: CASSLTGGGQPQHF.